These T cell receptor beta chains were read from a single sample in a study of blood T cell repertoires in COVID-19. Measured with immunoSEQ multiplex PCR; TCRdb has only the in-frame clones, and not every one. This table has some 260,000 clones, about 88% appearing once. The sample taken for sequencing was PBMCs or T cells enriched from blood (not recorded which). Every receptor here comes from a man aged 30 to 45 with acute COVID-19. CDR3s leave out the opening cysteine and the closing phenylalanine or tryptophan. Each record gives: D gene, clone size, V gene, CDR3 protein. A D gene is named only where the DNA matches it firmly. For some rows the clone size is stated as once, few or many, or as a class when expanded; others skip it.

>NA|NA|TRBV6-5
ASSYSTQPYGYT
>NA|NA|TRBV19
ASTLTGELF
>TRBD1|NA|TRBV7-2
ASSNPGDRVGYT
>TRBD1|NA|TRBV11-2
ASSWTGATEAF
>TRBD1|NA|TRBV19
ASRNGRDRVISGTEAF
>NA|NA|TRBV27
ASSRLGTEAF
>NA|NA|TRBV2
ASREGAGNTIY
>NA|NA|TRBV12-3/TRBV12-4
ASSGTRNTEAF
>NA|NA|TRBV24-1
ATSDSSGALGANVLT
>TRBD1|NA|TRBV5-1
ASADRTGGTEAF
>NA|NA|TRBV25-1
ASSESRGRYTGELF
>NA|few|TRBV28
ASSLAGNYGYT
>TRBD1|NA|TRBV5-6
ASSSPGQGYNSPLH
>NA|NA|TRBV7-9
ASSRNEVPNTEAF
>NA|NA|TRBV4-1
ASSQVTGNTIY
>TRBD1|NA|TRBV18
ASTGTGSSSSSGNTIY
>NA|few|TRBV6-4
AGRGKTQY
>TRBD1|NA|TRBV4-1
ASSWTGNEKLF
>NA|NA|TRBV19
ASSPRGRFNQPQH
>TRBD1|NA|TRBV5-5
ASSFQQETDRVGTEAF
>NA|NA|TRBV7-2
ASSPRRGSGNTIY
>NA|NA|TRBV2
ASSRQTANTGELF
>TRBD1|NA|TRBV7-2
ASSVGQGSSGNTIY
>TRBD2|NA|TRBV9
ASSVGSGRAVTKNIQY
>TRBD1|NA|TRBV5-1
ASSLRGDGSGNTIY
>NA|NA|TRBV3-1/TRBV3-2
ASSQDRAKNSPLH
>NA|NA|TRBV6-5
ASSFLGAMSGGYT
>NA|NA|TRBV9
ASSVAGWTSYNEQF
>NA|NA|TRBV18
ASSPTPRDTQY
>TRBD2|NA|TRBV2
ASSETSGGAYTGELF
>NA|NA|TRBV23-1
ASSPPPSHRLYGYT
>TRBD2|NA|TRBV7-9
ASSPGEGGRNEQF
>NA|NA|TRBV6-5
ASSRRSTNEKLF